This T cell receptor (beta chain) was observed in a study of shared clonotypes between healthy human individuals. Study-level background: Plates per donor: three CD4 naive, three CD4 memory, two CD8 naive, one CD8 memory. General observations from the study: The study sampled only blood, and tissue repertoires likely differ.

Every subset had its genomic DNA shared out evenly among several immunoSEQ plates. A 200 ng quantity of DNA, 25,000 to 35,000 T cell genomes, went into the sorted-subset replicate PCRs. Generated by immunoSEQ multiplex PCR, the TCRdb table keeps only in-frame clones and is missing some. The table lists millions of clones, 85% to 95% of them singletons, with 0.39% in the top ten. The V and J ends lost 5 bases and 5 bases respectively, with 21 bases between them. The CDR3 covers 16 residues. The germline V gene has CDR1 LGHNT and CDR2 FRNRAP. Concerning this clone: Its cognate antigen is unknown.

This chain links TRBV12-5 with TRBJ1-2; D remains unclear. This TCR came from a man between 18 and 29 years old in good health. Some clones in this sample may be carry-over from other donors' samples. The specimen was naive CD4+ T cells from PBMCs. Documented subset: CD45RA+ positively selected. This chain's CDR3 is CASGPPGVGPGYGYTF. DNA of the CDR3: TGTGCTAGTGGTCCCCCCGGTGTTGGCCCGGGGTATGGCTACACCTTC.